This TCR beta chain was documented in a study of shared clonotypes between healthy human individuals. This CDR3 has 12 residues. With V trimmed by 3 bases and J by 10 bases, 5 bases remained unmatched. CDR1 and CDR2 (germline): GTSNPN, SVGIG (reference sequence). Study results and limitations: Sampling used blood alone; tissue repertoires probably differ.

This clone was detected a few times. What it binds is unknown. 300 ng DNA, tens of thousands of T cell genomes, went into unsorted PBMC replicate PCRs. Original processing notes: ImmunoSEQ supplied junction-only sequences lacking quality scores, so filtering was different. The protocol was immunoSEQ multiplex PCR, while the TCRdb copy is restricted to in-frame clones and leaves out a portion. The V and J calls and clone size come from that table; D and trimming were worked out from the DNA. The sample shows 97,000 or so clones, around half of them seen only once. Sample: PBMCs. This receptor was taken from a woman in her forties in good health. Some clones in this sample may be carry-over from other donors' samples. V usage is TRBV30 and J usage is TRBJ2-1; TRBD1 aligns across 8 bases. CDR3 region: CAWRPGQGEQFF. DNA of the CDR3: TGTGCCTGGAGACCAGGACAGGGAGAGCAGTTCTTC.